The 19 T cell receptor beta chains in this list originate from one sample, sequenced in a study of cytomegalovirus exposure and HLA in healthy donors. PCR amplification relied on 60 Vbeta primers (plus 13 Jbeta primers). Assay: immunoSEQ multiplex PCR; the TCRdb copy retains only in-frame clones and omits some. The data show more than 95,000 clones, 83% seen once. Material for sequencing was PBMCs. These receptors came from a woman aged 40 to 55 in good health and CMV-seropositive.

The table lists this clone with a count of one. The CDR3 reads CASSFSAPSTDTQYF. CDR3 in DNA: TGTGCCAGCAGCTTTAGCGCCCCCAGTACAGATACGCAGTATTTT. The rearrangement joins TRBV7-2 to TRBJ2-3, with D maybe TRBD2 (5 bases). Trimming shortened V by 3 bases and J by 3 bases, and 13 bases separated the two germline ends. CDR1 is SGHTA, CDR2 FQGNSA, per germline. The CDR3 loop spans 15 amino acids.

The gene calls are TRBV9 and TRBJ2-1; D call uncertain. Germline V CDR1 and CDR2: SGDLS, YYNGEE. V lost 4 bases and J lost 4, with 24 bases in between. This CDR3 region has 18 residues. The CDR3 DNA is TGTGCCAGCAGCTTAGGACCCGAACCCTCAATGACATACAATGAGCAGTTCTTC. It yields the protein CASSLGPEPSMTYNEQFF.

V gene TRBV7-9 combines with J gene TRBJ2-1; TRBD2 aligns across 8 bases. The CDR3 totals 15 residues. The germline CDR1 and CDR2 sequences are SEHNR and FQNEAQ (reference sequence). Germline trimming cut 1 base from V and 4 bases from J; bases unmatched to any gene: 3. CDR3 sequence: CASSLGVAGYNEQFF. The CDR3 nucleotides read TGTGCCAGCAGCTTAGGGGTAGCGGGGTACAATGAGCAGTTCTTC.

The chain joins TRBV7-6 to TRBJ2-2; possible D gene TRBD2, 7 bases. The germline V gene encodes CDR1 SGHVS and CDR2 FNYEAQ. The CDR3 is made up of 15 amino acids. The germline V and J ends were trimmed by 4 bases and 8 bases, with 17 bases remaining between them. The CDR3 reads CASSSMRGGQGELFF. The CDR3 coding sequence is TGTGCCAGCAGCTCCATGAGGGGGGGCCAGGGGGAGCTGTTTTTT.

This sequence joins TRBV18 and TRBJ2-3; the match to TRBD2 covers 12 bases. CDR1 is KGHSH, CDR2 LQKENI, per germline. With V trimmed by 5 bases and J by 2 bases, 5 bases remained unmatched. CDR3 length: 16 amino acids. CDR3 amino acids: CASSSRLAGATDTQYF. CDR3 sequence (DNA): TGTGCCAGCTCAAGCAGACTAGCGGGAGCCACAGATACGCAGTATTTT.

J is TRBJ2-5 and V is TRBV7-6; TRBD2 agrees at 13 bases. The better agreement between TRBJ2-7 and the DNA end casts doubt on the J call. The CDR3 is 16 residues long. Looked up from germline, CDR1 is SGHVS and CDR2 is FNYEAQ. The CDR3 sequence: CASSSVGLAGEYEQYF. The CDR3 DNA follows: TGTGCCAGCAGCTCAGTTGGACTAGCGGGGGAGTACGAGCAGTACTTC.

This clone was recorded once. The J gene is TRBJ1-5, the V gene TRBV6-1, with D perhaps TRBD1 (6 bases). Germline V gene data show CDR1 as MNHNS and CDR2 as SASEGT. With 5 bases removed from V and 5 bases from J, the gap between germline ends came to 10 bases. This CDR3 has 13 amino acids. CDR3 sequence reads: CASSTRQDQPQHF. The CDR3 coding sequence is TGTGCCAGCAGTACCAGACAGGATCAGCCCCAGCATTTT.

J is TRBJ2-1 and V is TRBV19; TRBD1 agrees at 7 bases. In germline, CDR1 is LNHDA, CDR2 SQIVND (reference sequence). The length of the CDR3 is 15 residues. Unmatched junction bases numbered 7, after V lost 4 bases and J lost 4 bases. CDR3 residues: CASSSPGTVYNEQFF. The CDR3 nucleotides are TGTGCCAGTAGTAGCCCCGGGACAGTTTACAATGAGCAGTTCTTC.

A word on this clone: Other DNA sequences in the sample encode the same CDR3. The V call is TRBV18, the J call TRBJ1-1, with 8 nucleotides matching TRBD1. Germline loops: CDR1 KGHSH, CDR2 LQKENI. V was clipped by 6 bases and J by 1 base; unmatched bases: 1. The length of the CDR3 is 13 residues. The CDR3 loop is CASSGQANTEAFF. The CDR3 bases are TGTGCCAGCTCGGGACAGGCGAACACTGAAGCTTTCTTT.

V is TRBV6-4 and J is TRBJ2-7; D may be TRBD1 (6 bases). CDR3 length: 15 amino acids. V was clipped by 3 bases and J by 1 base, with 13 bases between them. Germline CDR1 is MRHNA and CDR2 is SNTAGT. CDR3 DNA: TGTGCCAGCAGTGAACAACAGGGCACGTCCTACGAGCAGTACTTC. Its protein is CASSEQQGTSYEQYF.

This chain links TRBV13 with TRBJ1-5; a possible D gene is TRBD1 (6 bases). V shed 4 bases and J shed 1 base, with 11 bases lying between them. The CDR3 covers 15 residues. Looked up from germline, CDR1 is PRHDT and CDR2 is FYEKMQ (reference sequence). The CDR3 spells CASSCRQESNQPQHF. The CDR3 bases are TGTGCCAGCAGCTGTAGACAGGAGAGCAATCAGCCCCAGCATTTT.

The rearrangement links TRBV15 to TRBJ2-3; 11 nucleotides line up with TRBD2. V trimming: 5 bases; J trimming: 3 bases; junction bases outside the gene matches: 4. Germline V lookup: CDR1 LNHNV, CDR2 YYDKDF (reference sequence). The CDR3 sequence is 15 residues long. The CDR3: CATSSRTSGTDTQYF. DNA of the CDR3: TGTGCCACCAGCTCTAGGACTAGCGGGACAGATACGCAGTATTTT.

In its sample, this clone was seen once. The rearrangement joins TRBV6-5 to TRBJ2-1, with D maybe TRBD2 (6 bases). The CDR3 totals 15 residues. Per the germline V gene, CDR1 is MNHEY and CDR2 is SVGAGI. V was shortened by 5 bases and J by 1 base, with 12 bases between the two germline ends. Here the CDR3 reads CASSPQRVSYNEQFF. CDR3 in DNA: TGTGCCAGCAGTCCCCAGCGGGTGTCCTACAATGAGCAGTTCTTC.

The genes are TRBV4-1 and TRBJ2-1; 9 bases are a match to TRBD2. This CDR3 comprises 17 residues. V dropped 4 bases and J dropped 7; count of bases not matched to a gene: 14. Germline loops: CDR1 MGHRA, CDR2 YSYEKL. The CDR3 DNA reads as TGCGCCAGCAGCCTACTCGGGGAGCGGGAGGTAAGGAATGAGCAGTTCTTC. Protein sequence: CASSLLGEREVRNEQFF.

The V and J genes are TRBV4-3 and TRBJ1-1; 7 bases line up with TRBD1. The V segment lost 1 base and the J segment 3 bases; nucleotides outside the gene matches: 14. The CDR3 runs to 18 residues. CDR1 LGHNA and CDR2 YSLEER come from the germline V gene. CDR3 amino acids: CASSQAQTGTIWDTEAFF. The CDR3 region has the DNA TGCGCCAGCAGCCAAGCGCAGACAGGGACCATCTGGGACACTGAAGCTTTCTTT.

This clone has only a few counts. V usage is TRBV7-2 and J usage is TRBJ2-3; a possible D gene is TRBD2 (7 bases). CDR3 length: 17 amino acids. From germline, CDR1 is SGHTA and CDR2 FQGNSA. Trimming took off 5 bases at V and 6 bases at J, with 24 bases between the two ends. CDR3 in DNA: TGTGCCAGCAGCCTAAGTGGGGGAGGGGGGTCCCGTGATACGCAGTATTTT. Translation gives CASSLSGGGGSRDTQYF.

The chain links TRBV7-2 to TRBJ1-1; 7 bases align to TRBD1. CDR3 length: 14 amino acids. Unmatched junction bases numbered 9, after V lost 5 bases and J lost 6 bases. From germline, CDR1 is SGHTA and CDR2 FQGNSA. The CDR3 loop reads CASSPRQGRAEAFF. CDR3 DNA: TGTGCCAGCAGCCCGCGACAGGGTCGGGCTGAAGCTTTCTTT.

This sequence joins TRBV10-1 and TRBJ2-5; TRBD2 might be the D (6 bases). CDR1 WNHNN and CDR2 SYGVQD come from the germline V gene (reference sequence). The ends were cut back, 0 bases at V and 7 bases at J, with 12 bases in the middle. This CDR3 region has 14 residues. CDR3 bases: TGCGCCAGCAGTGAGTCGCGGGATCCTATGACCCAGTACTTC. It encodes CASSESRDPMTQYF.

In its sample, this clone was seen once. The V gene is TRBV7-9, the J gene TRBJ2-1; TRBD2 matches 10 bases. There are 12 residues in the CDR3. The germline CDR1 and CDR2 sequences are SEHNR and FQNEAQ (reference sequence). The J segment lost 10 bases and the V segment lost 6 bases, leaving 3 bases of the junction unmatched. The CDR3 bases are TGTGCCAGCAGTAAACTAGCGGGAGAGCAGTTCTTC. It codes for CASSKLAGEQFF.